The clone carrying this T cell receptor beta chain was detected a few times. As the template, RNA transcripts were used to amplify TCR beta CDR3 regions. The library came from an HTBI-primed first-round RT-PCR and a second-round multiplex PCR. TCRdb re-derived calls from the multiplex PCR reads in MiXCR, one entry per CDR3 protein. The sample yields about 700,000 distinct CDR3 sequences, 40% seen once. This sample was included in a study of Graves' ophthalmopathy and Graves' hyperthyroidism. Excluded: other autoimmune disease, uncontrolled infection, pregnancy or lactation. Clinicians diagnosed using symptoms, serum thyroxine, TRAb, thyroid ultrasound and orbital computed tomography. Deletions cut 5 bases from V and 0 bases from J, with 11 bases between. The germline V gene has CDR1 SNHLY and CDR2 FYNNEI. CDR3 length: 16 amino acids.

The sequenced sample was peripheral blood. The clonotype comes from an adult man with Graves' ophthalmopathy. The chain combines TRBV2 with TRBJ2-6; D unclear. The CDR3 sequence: CASSRQTVSGANVLTF. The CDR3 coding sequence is TGTGCCAGCAGTCGTCAAACGGTCTCTGGGGCCAACGTCCTGACTTTC. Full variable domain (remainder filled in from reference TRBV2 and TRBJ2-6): EPEVTQTPSHQVTQMGQEVILRCVPISNHLYFYWYRQILGQKVEFLVSFYNNEISEKSEIFDDQFSVERPDGSNFTLKIRSTKLEDSAMYFCASSRQTVSGANVLTFGAGSRLTVL.